A single sample is the source of the 17 T cell receptor beta chains below, sequenced in a study of blood T cell repertoires in COVID-19. Generated by immunoSEQ multiplex PCR, the TCRdb table keeps only in-frame clones and is missing some. The repertoire has approximately 92,000 clones, 82% of them found once; the top ten carry approximately 18%. Sequencing was done on a sample of peripheral blood. The receptors originated from a man aged 80 or over with acute or convalescent COVID-19.

This chain uses TRBV19 with TRBJ1-6; tentative D call: TRBD1 (6 bases). The CDR3 contains 17 residues. The germline V gene has CDR1 LNHDA and CDR2 SQIVND (reference sequence). Trimming took 5 bases from V and 3 from J, leaving 17 bases between them. The CDR3 region has the DNA TGTGCCAGTAGTGGCCCGCGTGGACAGCACTATAATTCACCCCTCCACTTT. It specifies CASSGPRGQHYNSPLHF.

The chain has TRBV6-5 and TRBJ1-2; 9 nucleotides align to TRBD1. CDR1 MNHEY and CDR2 SVGAGI come from the germline V gene. Trimming removed 0 bases from V and 4 bases from J; junction bases left unmatched: 3. The CDR3 sequence is 15 residues long. The CDR3 DNA follows: TGTGCCAGCAGTTACTCCACGGGACAGGGCTATGGCTACACCTTC. Translating gives CASSYSTGQGYGYTF.

The chain uses TRBV10-3 and TRBJ1-2; D may be TRBD1 (6 bases). Germline loops: CDR1 ENHRY, CDR2 SYGVKD. The CDR3 is 14 residues long. Deletions cut 7 bases from V and 2 bases from J, with 14 bases between. CDR3 sequence: CAITGGGGNYGYTF. Here the CDR3 DNA reads TGTGCCATCACTGGGGGCGGCGGCAACTATGGCTACACCTTC.

The genes are TRBV3-1 (or the pseudogene TRBV3-2) and TRBJ2-7; 9 bases map to TRBD2. Per the germline V gene, CDR1 is LGHDT and CDR2 is YNNKEL (reference sequence). V lost 0 bases and J lost 1; bases outside the gene matches: 7. This CDR3 has 17 amino acids. CDR3 loop: CASSQDPWRGGSYEQYF. The CDR3 region has the DNA TGTGCCAGCAGCCAAGATCCATGGCGGGGGGGGTCCTACGAGCAGTACTTC.

The CDR3 DNA is TGTGCCAGTACCCCGACACGGAATAGCAATCAGCCCCAGCATTTT. Amino acid sequence: CASTPTRNSNQPQHF. The rearrangement joins TRBV19 to TRBJ1-5; D is uncertain. Per the germline V gene, CDR1 is LNHDA and CDR2 is SQIVND (reference sequence). This CDR3 has 15 residues. V lost 7 bases to trimming and J lost 0 bases, with 13 bases between them.

This clone is a singleton in its sample. The chain is built from TRBV3-1 (or the pseudogene TRBV3-2) and TRBJ1-6; tentative D call: TRBD1 (6 bases). Trimming left V 1 base short and J 0 bases short, with 19 bases between. CDR3 length: 20 amino acids. Germline V gives CDR1 LGHDT, CDR2 YNNKEL (reference sequence). The CDR3 is CASSQVEQPGTSSYNSPLHF. Here the CDR3 DNA reads TGTGCCAGCAGCCAAGTTGAACAGCCGGGGACAAGCTCCTATAATTCACCCCTCCACTTT.

The chain uses TRBV6-2 or TRBV6-3 and TRBJ2-2; TRBD2 matches 10 bases. This CDR3 spans 16 amino acids. In germline, CDR1 is MNHEY, CDR2 SVGEGT. Losses at the gene ends were 4 bases for V and 0 bases for J; bases not matched to a gene: 2. The CDR3 here is CASSFSGGTNTGELFF. The CDR3 DNA reads TGTGCCAGCAGTTTTAGCGGGGGGACGAACACCGGGGAGCTGTTTTTT.

The chain employs TRBV3-1 (or the pseudogene TRBV3-2) and TRBJ1-5; 7 nucleotides line up with TRBD1. CDR3 length equals 16 residues. In germline, CDR1 is LGHDT, CDR2 YNNKEL (reference sequence). Trimming cost V 4 bases and J 0 bases; bases outside gene matches: 6. Here the CDR3 reads CASSPRQGSSNQPQHF. As DNA, the CDR3 is TGTGCCAGCAGCCCCCGACAGGGTAGTAGCAATCAGCCCCAGCATTTT.

This chain connects TRBV2 to TRBJ2-5; 11 nucleotides align to TRBD2. The ends lost 5 bases at V and 5 bases at J; junction bases unmatched: 7. Germline CDR1 reads SNHLY; CDR2 reads FYNNEI. This CDR3 contains 15 residues. CDR3 coding DNA: TGTGCCAGCAGTCGCTCGACTAGCGGGGCCGAGACCCAGTACTTC. Translation: CASSRSTSGAETQYF.

J is TRBJ2-2 and V is TRBV3-1 (or the pseudogene TRBV3-2); the match to TRBD1 covers 9 bases. V lost 9 bases, J lost 4 bases, and 0 bases stayed unmatched. Germline values: CDR1 LGHDT, CDR2 YNNKEL (reference sequence). This CDR3 contains 12 residues. The CDR3 spells CARTGGTGELFF. CDR3 sequence (DNA): TGTGCCAGGACAGGGGGCACCGGGGAGCTGTTTTTT.

In regard to this clone: Other nucleotide sequences in the sample specify the same CDR3. The chain has TRBV27 and TRBJ1-5; D perhaps matches TRBD1 (6 bases). The germline V and J ends were trimmed by 2 bases and 4 bases, with 9 bases remaining between them. CDR1 and CDR2 from the germline V gene are MNHEY and SMNVEV (reference sequence). There are 14 residues in the CDR3. The CDR3 loop reads CASSLRGSNQPQHF. The DNA of the CDR3 is TGTGCCAGCAGTTTAAGGGGGTCAAATCAGCCCCAGCATTTT.

The CDR3: CASSRRGILLPNTEAFF. CDR3 coding DNA: TGTGCCAGCAGTCGCCGCGGAATCCTCTTGCCGAACACTGAAGCTTTCTTT. V usage is TRBV27 and J usage is TRBJ1-1, with D uncertain. V lost 5 bases and J 1 base, leaving 20 bases between the germline ends. The CDR3 loop spans 17 amino acids. Looked up from germline, CDR1 is MNHEY and CDR2 is SMNVEV (reference sequence).

The J gene is TRBJ1-5, the V gene TRBV18; the match to TRBD1 covers 7 bases. Germline V gene data show CDR1 as KGHSH and CDR2 as LQKENI. J gave up 0 bases and V 5 bases, and 7 bases lay outside the gene matches. CDR3 length equals 16 residues. CDR3 region: CASSEQGSDSNQPQHF. CDR3 sequence (DNA): TGTGCCAGCTCAGAACAGGGGTCGGATAGCAATCAGCCCCAGCATTTT.

V gene TRBV15 combines with J gene TRBJ2-3; 7 bases align to TRBD1. The CDR3 spans 14 residues. J was trimmed by 2 bases and V by 11 bases; bases with no gene match: 10. Germline CDR1 is LNHNV and CDR2 is YYDKDF (reference sequence). The CDR3 sequence is CASARTGLTDTQYF. The CDR3 nucleotides are TGTGCCTCCGCCCGGACAGGCCTCACAGATACGCAGTATTTT.

The rearrangement uses TRBV19 and TRBJ1-5; no clear D gene. From germline, CDR1 is LNHDA and CDR2 SQIVND (reference sequence). CDR3 length: 13 amino acids. The V end lost 5 bases, the J end lost 3 bases, and 8 bases lay between the germline ends. CDR3 nucleotide sequence: TGTGCCAGTAGTCTCACTACCAATCAGCCCCAGCATTTT. This translates into CASSLTTNQPQHF.

The chain couples TRBV5-1 to TRBJ2-2; no definite D call. V gave up 0 bases and J gave up 2 bases, with 11 bases separating them. Germline CDR1 and CDR2: SGHRS and YFSETQ. The CDR3 loop spans 16 amino acids. The CDR3 sequence: CASSLGLGLNTGELFF. DNA of the CDR3: TGCGCCAGCAGCTTGGGGCTAGGCCTAAACACCGGGGAGCTGTTTTTT.

This rearrangement joins TRBV28 to TRBJ1-1, with TRBD1 as a possible D gene (6 bases). Trimming pared 4 bases from V and 0 bases from J, leaving 9 bases between. The CDR3 sequence is 14 residues long. Germline CDR1 and CDR2: MDHEN and SYDVKM. The CDR3 reads CASSSTGMNTEAFF. The DNA of the CDR3 is TGTGCCAGCAGTTCTACAGGGATGAACACTGAAGCTTTCTTT.